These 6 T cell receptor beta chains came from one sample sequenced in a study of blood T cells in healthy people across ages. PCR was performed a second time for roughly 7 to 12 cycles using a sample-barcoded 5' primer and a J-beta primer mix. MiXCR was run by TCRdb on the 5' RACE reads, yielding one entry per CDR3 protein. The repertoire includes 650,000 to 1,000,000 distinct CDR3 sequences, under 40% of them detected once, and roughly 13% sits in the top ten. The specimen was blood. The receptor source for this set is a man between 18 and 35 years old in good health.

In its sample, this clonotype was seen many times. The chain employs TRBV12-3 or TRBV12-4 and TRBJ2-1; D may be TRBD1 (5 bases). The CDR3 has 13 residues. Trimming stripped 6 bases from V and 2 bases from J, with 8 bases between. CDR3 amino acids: CASRPTAYNEQFF. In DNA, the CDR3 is TGTGCCAGCAGGCCGACAGCCTACAATGAGCAGTTCTTC.

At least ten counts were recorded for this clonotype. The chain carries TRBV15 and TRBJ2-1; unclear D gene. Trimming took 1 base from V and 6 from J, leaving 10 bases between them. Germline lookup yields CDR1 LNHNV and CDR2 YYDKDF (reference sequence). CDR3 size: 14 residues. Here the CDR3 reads CATSRVTNLNEQFF. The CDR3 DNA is TGTGCCACCAGCAGAGTAACTAACCTCAATGAGCAGTTCTTC.

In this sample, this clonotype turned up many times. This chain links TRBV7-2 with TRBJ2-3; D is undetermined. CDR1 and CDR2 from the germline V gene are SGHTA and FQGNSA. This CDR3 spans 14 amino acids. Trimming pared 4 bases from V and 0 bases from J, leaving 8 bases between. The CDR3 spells CASSSVSSTDTQYF. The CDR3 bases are TGTGCCAGCAGCTCTGTCTCTAGCACAGATACGCAGTATTTT. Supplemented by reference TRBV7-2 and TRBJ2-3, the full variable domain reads GAGVSQSPSNKVTEKGKDVELRCDPISGHTALYWYRQSLGQGLEFLIYFQGNSAPDKSGLPSDRFSAERTGGSVSTLTIQRTQQEDSAVYLCASSSVSSTDTQYFGPGTRLTVL.

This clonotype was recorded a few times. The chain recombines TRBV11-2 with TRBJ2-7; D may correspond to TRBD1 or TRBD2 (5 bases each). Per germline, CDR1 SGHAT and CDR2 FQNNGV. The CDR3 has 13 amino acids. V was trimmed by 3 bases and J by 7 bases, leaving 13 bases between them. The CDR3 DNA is TGTGCCAGCAGCTTGGGGCTCAGGGAGGAGCAGTACTTC. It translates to CASSLGLREEQYF.

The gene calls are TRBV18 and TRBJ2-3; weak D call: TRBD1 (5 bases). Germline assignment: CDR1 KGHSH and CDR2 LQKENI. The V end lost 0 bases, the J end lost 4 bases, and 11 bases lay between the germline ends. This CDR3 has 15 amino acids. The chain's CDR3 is CASSPPDTEADTQYF. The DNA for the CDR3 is TGTGCCAGCTCACCACCGGACACCGAGGCAGATACGCAGTATTTT.

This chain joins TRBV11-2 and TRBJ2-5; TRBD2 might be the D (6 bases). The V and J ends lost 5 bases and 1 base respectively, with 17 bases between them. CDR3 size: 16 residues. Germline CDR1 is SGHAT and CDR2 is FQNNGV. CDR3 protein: CASSPRLVAFQETQYF. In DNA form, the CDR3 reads TGTGCCAGCAGCCCGCGACTAGTGGCGTTCCAAGAGACCCAGTACTTC.